A selection of T cell receptor beta chains follows, all from one sample in a study of blood T cell repertoires in COVID-19. Clones were sequenced by immunoSEQ multiplex PCR, and TCRdb holds only the in-frame ones, with some missing. Found here are about 270,000 clones, 82% of them singletons; the top ten hold 3.1%. The sample was peripheral blood. Every receptor here comes from a woman aged 18-30 years with acute or convalescent COVID-19. CDR3s include the opening cysteine and the closing phenylalanine or tryptophan. D genes are given only for firm matches. Clone sizes are given selectively: once, few, many, or a class where the clone is expanded.

len	abundance	d_gene	j_gene	v_gene	CDR3nt	CDR3aa
14	-	TRBD2	TRBJ2-7	TRBV7-2	TGTGCCAGCAGCTTTGAGCGGGAGCTCCACGAGCAGTACTTC	CASSFERELHEQYF
14	-	-	TRBJ2-2	TRBV6-1	TGTGCCAGCAGTGAATCAGGGGAACCCGGGGAGCTGTTTTTT	CASSESGEPGELFF
15	-	TRBD1	TRBJ2-3	TRBV6-4	TGTGCCAGCAGTGACTCGGGACAGGGGACAGATACGCAGTATTTT	CASSDSGQGTDTQYF
13	-	-	TRBJ1-2	TRBV27	TGTGCCAGCAGTTCAACGCAGGGATTTGGCTACACCTTC	CASSSTQGFGYTF
14	-	TRBD2	TRBJ2-5	TRBV6-5	TGTGCCAGTGCCCTAGCGGAGCTCCAAGAGACCCAGTACTTC	CASALAELQETQYF
14	-	-	TRBJ1-2	TRBV28	TGTGCCAGCAGTCCTTGGGGGGATACCTATGGCTACACCTTC	CASSPWGDTYGYTF
14	-	-	TRBJ1-6	TRBV11-2	TGTGCCAGCAGCCCGTGGGGCAGGGATTCACCCCTCCACTTT	CASSPWGRDSPLHF
16	-	TRBD1	TRBJ1-2	TRBV18	TGTGCCAGCTCACCACTTGTCGGACAGGGGCATGATGGCTACACCTTC	CASSPLVGQGHDGYTF
15	-	TRBD2	TRBJ2-3	TRBV5-1	TGCGCCAGCAGCATAGGGAGGGGAGGCACAGATACGCAGTATTTT	CASSIGRGGTDTQYF
15	-	-	TRBJ2-2	TRBV7-8	TGTGCCAGCAGCAGGTTGGAGGGCAACACCGGGGAGCTGTTTTTT	CASSRLEGNTGELFF
14	-	-	TRBJ2-7	TRBV27	TGTGCCAGCAGTTTCTCGGGGGTGGCCTACGAGCAGTACTTC	CASSFSGVAYEQYF
14	-	-	TRBJ2-3	TRBV11-3	TGTGCCAGTATACAGGTCCTTAACACAGATACGCAGTATTTT	CASIQVLNTDTQYF
12	-	-	TRBJ1-1	TRBV19	TGTGCCAGCCGTAGAGGTGGCACTGAAGCTTTCTTT	CASRRGGTEAFF
14	-	TRBD2	TRBJ2-7	TRBV30	TGTGCCTGGAGCGCCCGGGAGGTTCTATACGAGCAGTACTTC	CAWSAREVLYEQYF
14	-	TRBD1	TRBJ1-4	TRBV6-5	TGTGCCAGCAGGGTGACAGGGGGCGACGAAAAACTGTTTTTT	CASRVTGGDEKLFF
12	-	-	TRBJ1-1	TRBV3-1/TRBV3-2	TGTGCCAGCAGCCATAACAGGGATATGACTTTCTTT	CASSHNRDMTFF
15	-	TRBD1	TRBJ1-1	TRBV6-5	TGTGCCAGCAGGATGGACAGGGGGATGAACACTGAAGCTTTCTTT	CASRMDRGMNTEAFF
16	-	-	TRBJ1-2	TRBV30	TGTGCCTGGAGTGTGCTGTTCCCGCAGGCTCTGCTACCCTACACCTTC	CAWSVLFPQALLPYTF
18	-	TRBD1	TRBJ2-2	TRBV9	TGTGCCAGCGGAGACCGGGACAGGGGTTTATTTGGTACCGGGGAGCTGTTTTTT	CASGDRDRGLFGTGELFF
18	-	TRBD2	TRBJ2-2	TRBV7-2	TGTGCCAGCAGCTTAGTAGCGGGGCGGGGGTCGTACACCGGGGAGCTGTTTTTT	CASSLVAGRGSYTGELFF
14	-	TRBD1	TRBJ2-2	TRBV11-3	TGTGCCAGCAGCTCTCGACAGGGGAACGGGGAGCTGTTTTTT	CASSSRQGNGELFF
16	once	TRBD2	TRBJ2-5	TRBV9	TGTGCCAGCAGCGTAATGATTAGCGGGGAGCAAGAGACCCAGTACTTC	CASSVMISGEQETQYF
13	-	-	TRBJ1-5	TRBV11-2	TGTGCCAGCAGCAAGGACCGCGGGGAGCCCCAGCATTTT	CASSKDRGEPQHF
14	-	-	TRBJ2-1	TRBV5-8	TGTGCCAGCGACTCGCGGGGCTCCTACAATGAGCAGTTCTTC	CASDSRGSYNEQFF
15	-	TRBD1	TRBJ2-7	TRBV18	TGTGCCAGCTCACAGTCATCCGGGACAGGCTACGAGCAGTACTTC	CASSQSSGTGYEQYF
16	-	TRBD2	TRBJ2-7	TRBV15	TGTGCCACCAGCAGAGAAGGGCTAGCGGGAATCTACGAGCAGTACTTC	CATSREGLAGIYEQYF
15	-	TRBD2	TRBJ2-7	TRBV28	TGTGCCAGCAGTTCGACTAGCGGGAGATGGGGCGAGCAGTACTTC	CASSSTSGRWGEQYF
13	few	-	TRBJ2-7	TRBV19	TGTGCCAGTAGTAGAATACTTTCCTACGAGCAGTACTTC	CASSRILSYEQYF
16	-	-	TRBJ1-3	TRBV9	TGTGCCAGCAGCGTAGACGGACAGCCTTCTGGAAACACCATATATTTT	CASSVDGQPSGNTIYF
15	-	-	TRBJ1-1	TRBV18	TGTGCCAGCTCACCCCGGGAGGCACGGGGCACTGAAGCTTTCTTT	CASSPREARGTEAFF
15	-	-	TRBJ1-6	TRBV9	TGTGCCAGCAGCCGCTTGGGGAGGGATAATTCACCCCTCCACTTT	CASSRLGRDNSPLHF
13	once	TRBD1	TRBJ2-5	TRBV6-6	TGTGCCAGCATTGACAGGGTACAAGAGACCCAGTACTTC	CASIDRVQETQYF
18	once	TRBD1	TRBJ1-3	TRBV3-1/TRBV3-2	TGTGCTACGAAGCCCGGGACAGGGGTAGAGGAGTCTGGAAACACCATATATTTT	CATKPGTGVEESGNTIYF
15	-	TRBD1	TRBJ2-1	TRBV5-8	TGTGCCAGCAGCTATGGGACAGGGATATACAATGAGCAGTTCTTC	CASSYGTGIYNEQFF
18	-	TRBD1	TRBJ1-5	TRBV2	TGTGCCAGCAGTGAATTGGGAGGCAGGGGGCTGACGGTTCAGCCCCAGCATTTT	CASSELGGRGLTVQPQHF
16	-	-	TRBJ1-2	TRBV28	TGTGCCAGCAGTTTATCCTGGGCAGGACTTAACTATGGCTACACCTTC	CASSLSWAGLNYGYTF
14	-	TRBD1	TRBJ1-2	TRBV6-5	TGTGCCAGCATGCGACAGGGAGCTAACTATGGCTACACCTTC	CASMRQGANYGYTF
14	-	TRBD1	TRBJ1-2	TRBV19	TGTGCCAGTAGATACGGGACAGGGCTTGGCGGCTACACCTTC	CASRYGTGLGGYTF
15	-	-	TRBJ2-5	TRBV19	TGTGCCAGTACCATACAGGGCGGGGGCCAAGAGACCCAGTACTTC	CASTIQGGGQETQYF
15	-	TRBD1	TRBJ2-7	TRBV5-1	TGCGCCAGCAGCTTCAAGGGGAGACAGGGCTACGAGCAGTACTTC	CASSFKGRQGYEQYF
20	-	TRBD2	TRBJ2-6	TRBV2	TGTGCCAGCAACAGGGAATCCCCGACTAGCGGGAGTGGTGGGGCCAACGTCCTGACTTTC	CASNRESPTSGSGGANVLTF
14	-	-	TRBJ1-2	TRBV7-9	TGTGCCAGCAGGCGGGAGGTAGCTAACTATGGCTACACCTTC	CASRREVANYGYTF
14	-	-	TRBJ2-7	TRBV4-3	TGCGCCAGCAGCCTAAACAGGTACTCCTACGAGCAGTACTTC	CASSLNRYSYEQYF
14	-	-	TRBJ1-1	TRBV9	TGTGCCAGCAGCTCGACCTGGAGGGACACTGAAGCTTTCTTT	CASSSTWRDTEAFF
13	once	-	TRBJ2-7	TRBV6-6	TGTGCCAGCACAAACTCAAATACCTACGAGCAGTACTTC	CASTNSNTYEQYF
18	-	-	TRBJ1-1	TRBV5-6	TGTGCCAGCAGCTTGGTTCGTATGTCGGACAGAAAGAACACTGAAGCTTTCTTT	CASSLVRMSDRKNTEAFF
18	few	TRBD2	TRBJ2-1	TRBV4-3	TGCGCCAGCAGCCAAGATTGGAGAGCGGGAGGGTGGGGGAATGAGCAGTTCTTC	CASSQDWRAGGWGNEQFF
14	-	TRBD1	TRBJ2-1	TRBV19	TGTGCCAGTAGTGTCGGACAGGCCTACAATGAGCAGTTCTTC	CASSVGQAYNEQFF
13	once	-	TRBJ1-3	TRBV30	TGTGCCTGGAGTGGGGGCGGTGGAAACACCATATATTTT	CAWSGGGGNTIYF
16	-	TRBD2	TRBJ2-5	TRBV19	TGTGCCAGTAAGAAAATAACTAGCGGGGACCAAGAGACCCAGTACTTC	CASKKITSGDQETQYF